This entry lists 11 T cell receptor beta chains sequenced from one sample in a study of T cell changes during pregnancy in multiple sclerosis. Measured with immunoSEQ multiplex PCR; TCRdb has only the in-frame clones, and not every one. The sample records about 67,000 clones, approximately 90% being singletons. This material consisted of peripheral blood, taken in the first trimester of pregnancy. The origin of the receptors is a female donor with multiple sclerosis, enrolled in a pregnancy study.

This clone appeared a few times. V and J are TRBV7-9 and TRBJ1-6, with D perhaps matching TRBD1 (6 bases). Germline V gene sequence: CDR1 SEHNR, CDR2 FQNEAQ (reference sequence). This CDR3 is 13 amino acids long. The ends were cut back, 4 bases at V and 8 bases at J, with 9 bases in the middle. CDR3 region: CASSSYRDSPLHF. CDR3 nucleotides: TGTGCCAGCAGCTCATACAGGGATTCACCCCTCCACTTT.

The chain employs TRBV2 and TRBJ1-5; TRBD1 is a possible D gene (5 bases). This CDR3 has 14 residues. V was trimmed by 5 bases and J by 2 bases, leaving 10 bases between them. Germline V lookup: CDR1 SNHLY, CDR2 FYNNEI. The CDR3 region has the DNA TGTGCCAGCAGTCAGGGTGAAGGCAATCAGCCCCAGCATTTT. Its protein is CASSQGEGNQPQHF. Drawing the rest from reference TRBV2 and TRBJ1-5, the complete variable domain is EPEVTQTPSHQVTQMGQEVILRCVPISNHLYFYWYRQILGQKVEFLVSFYNNEISEKSEIFDDQFSVERPDGSNFTLKIRSTKLEDSAMYFCASSQGEGNQPQHFGDGTRLSIL.

This clone was found once. The chain uses TRBV4-1 and TRBJ1-4, with unresolved D. The ends were cut back, 3 bases at V and 1 base at J, with 12 bases in the middle. This CDR3 has 16 amino acids. The germline CDR1 and CDR2 sequences are MGHRA and YSYEKL. CDR3 amino acids: CASSHLELVTNEKLFF. The CDR3 DNA reads TGCGCCAGCAGCCACCTCGAACTTGTAACTAATGAAAAACTGTTTTTT.

This chain uses TRBV11-2 with TRBJ2-7, with 9 bases aligning to TRBD1. The CDR3 contains 14 residues. The V segment lost 5 bases and the J segment 5 bases; nucleotides outside the gene matches: 7. Germline V CDR1 and CDR2: SGHAT, FQNNGV. The DNA of the CDR3 is TGTGCCAGCAGCGCTACCGGGACAGGGAACGAGCAGTACTTC. Protein product: CASSATGTGNEQYF.

This chain connects TRBV18 to TRBJ2-1; D not resolved. The CDR3 consists of 17 residues. V shed 8 bases and J shed 0 bases, with 20 bases lying between them. CDR1 and CDR2 (germline): KGHSH, LQKENI. CDR3 coding DNA: TGTGCCAGCCTTCCCTTTTTCTCAGGCTACTCCTACAATGAGCAGTTCTTC. This sequence encodes CASLPFFSGYSYNEQFF.

The chain joins TRBV5-4 to TRBJ2-6; TRBD2 matches at 7 bases. Germline lookup yields CDR1 SGHNT and CDR2 YYREEE (reference sequence). The CDR3 spans 17 residues. The J segment lost 0 bases and the V segment lost 0 bases, leaving 3 bases of the junction unmatched. This chain's CDR3 is CASSLGLAGSGANVLTF. Written as DNA, the CDR3 is TGTGCCAGCAGCTTGGGACTAGCTGGCTCTGGGGCCAACGTCCTGACTTTC.

The J gene is TRBJ2-1, the V gene TRBV7-9; 7 positions agree with TRBD1. Germline CDR1 SEHNR, CDR2 FQNEAQ (reference sequence). The CDR3 has 15 residues. With 5 bases clipped from V and 6 bases from J, the junction kept 10 bases outside the gene matches. CDR3 DNA: TGTGCCAGCAGCCATAACCCGGGACAGCGCAATGAGCAGTTCTTC. Protein sequence: CASSHNPGQRNEQFF. Full variable domain (outside the CDR3, taken from reference TRBV7-9 and TRBJ2-1): DTGVSQNPRHKITKRGQNVTFRCDPISEHNRLYWYRQTLGQGPEFLTYFQNEAQLEKSRLLSDRFSAERPKGSFSTLEIQRTEQGDSAMYLCASSHNPGQRNEQFFGPGTRLTVL.

This chain joins TRBV5-6 and TRBJ2-5; D gene uncertain. Per germline, CDR1 SGHDT and CDR2 YYEEEE. CDR3 length equals 13 residues. The germline V and J ends were trimmed by 4 bases and 3 bases, with 10 bases remaining between them. As DNA, the CDR3 is TGTGCCAGCAGCACCTACCCGGAAGAGACCCAGTACTTC. Translation: CASSTYPEETQYF.

This chain links TRBV2 with TRBJ1-1; D is perhaps TRBD1 (5 bases). V shed 6 bases and J shed 4 bases, with 9 bases lying between them. Germline-derived CDR1 and CDR2 are SNHLY and FYNNEI. CDR3 size: 12 residues. This CDR3 is CASRPDTTEAFF. CDR3 coding DNA: TGTGCCAGCAGACCGGACACCACTGAAGCTTTCTTT.

The V and J genes are TRBV7-6 and TRBJ2-1; 9 bases fit TRBD2. Trimming cost V 0 bases and J 4 bases; bases outside gene matches: 16. The length of the CDR3 is 20 residues. Germline V gene data show CDR1 as SGHVS and CDR2 as FNYEAQ. This chain's CDR3 is CASSLATILSGRHLYNEQFF. CDR3 DNA: TGTGCCAGCAGCTTAGCGACCATATTGAGCGGGAGGCACCTTTACAATGAGCAGTTCTTC.

V gene TRBV7-2 combines with J gene TRBJ1-1; TRBD1 matches 7 bases. Per the germline V gene, CDR1 is SGHTA and CDR2 is FQGNSA. This CDR3 is 15 amino acids long. Trimming at V came to 4 bases and at J to 0 bases, leaving 5 bases not matched to a gene. DNA of the CDR3: TGTGCCAGCAGCTCCCTAGGGGGCGTGAACACTGAAGCTTTCTTT. Its translation is CASSSLGGVNTEAFF.